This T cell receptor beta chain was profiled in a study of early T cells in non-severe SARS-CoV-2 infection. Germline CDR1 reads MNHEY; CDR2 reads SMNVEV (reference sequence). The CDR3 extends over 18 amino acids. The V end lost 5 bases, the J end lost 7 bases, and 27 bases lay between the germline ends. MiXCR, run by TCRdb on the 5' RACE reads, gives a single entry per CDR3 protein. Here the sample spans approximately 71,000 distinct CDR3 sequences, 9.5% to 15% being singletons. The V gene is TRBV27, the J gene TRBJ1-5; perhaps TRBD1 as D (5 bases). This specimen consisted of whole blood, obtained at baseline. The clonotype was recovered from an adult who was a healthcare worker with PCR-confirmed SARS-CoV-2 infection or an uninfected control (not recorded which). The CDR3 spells CASSPGLGRAHFGQPQHF. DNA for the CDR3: TGTGCCAGCAGTCCGGGACTAGGCCGGGCCCACTTTGGCCAGCCCCAGCATTTT.